This TCR beta chain was captured by sequencing in a study of tumor-infiltrating lymphocytes in localized non-small cell lung cancer. Study in general: The cohort mixed smokers and never-smokers, several histologies, and some post-neoadjuvant-chemotherapy samples.

Points on this clone: The antigen is not known.

The study, taken as a whole, reports: Compared with uninvolved lung, tumors showed higher T cell infiltration by TCRbeta sequencing. Available tissue quantity limited TCR sequencing to a patient subset.

Germline lookup yields CDR1 SGDLS and CDR2 YYNGEE. This CDR3 has 13 residues. V lost 3 bases to trimming and J lost 2 bases, with 8 bases between them. The table came from immunoSEQ multiplex PCR; TCRdb's copy has only in-frame clones and leaves some out. The sample includes more than 10,000 clones, about 82% of them seen just once. The specimen was uninvolved lung tissue not adjacent to the tumor. The gene calls are TRBV9 and TRBJ2-5; TRBD1 or TRBD2 may be the D gene (5 bases each). This clonotype was obtained from a human donor with non-small cell lung cancer. CDR3 nucleotides: TGTGCCAGCAGCGGGGGACGGCAAGAGACCCAGTACTTC. Protein sequence: CASSGGRQETQYF.